The 14 T cell receptor beta chains in this list originate from one sample, sequenced in a study of response to subunit inactivated influenza vaccine. TCRdb processed the RT-PCR reads anew with MiXCR; each CDR3 protein has one entry. Of over 800,000 distinct CDR3 sequences detected, 21% appear once; the ten largest clones hold about 9.4%. The sample in question was PBMCs from blood, obtained roughly 5 days after vaccination. These TCRs come from a man between 45 and 60 years old who received an inactivated influenza vaccine.

The genes are TRBV6-2 or TRBV6-3 and TRBJ2-7; D possibly corresponds to TRBD1 (6 bases). This CDR3 has 16 residues. Looked up from germline, CDR1 is MNHEY and CDR2 is SVGEGT. V lost 6 bases to trimming and J lost 0 bases, with 18 bases between them. This CDR3 is CASSLSQGHPSYEQYF. The CDR3 DNA reads TGTGCCAGCAGCCTTTCCCAGGGACACCCCTCCTACGAGCAGTACTTC.

In this sample, this clonotype turned up a few times. The chain combines TRBV4-2 with TRBJ1-1; weak D call: TRBD1 (6 bases). The V and J ends lost 1 base and 4 bases respectively, with 13 bases between them. Germline V gene sequence: CDR1 LGHNA, CDR2 YNFKEQ. The CDR3 runs 15 residues. DNA of the CDR3: TGTGCCAGCAGCCAAGTGTCGGAGGGGGTCACTGAAGCTTTCTTT. Translation: CASSQVSEGVTEAFF.

This clonotype was recorded at least ten times. Relative to the germline gene, one junction end is altered; a read error may explain this. The genes are TRBV5-1 and TRBJ1-1; tentatively, D is TRBD1 (5 bases). This CDR3 is built from 13 residues. In germline, CDR1 is SGHRS, CDR2 YFSETQ. The CDR3 region has the DNA TGTGCCAGCAGCACCGGACAGAACACTGAAGCTTTCTTT. Encoded protein: CASSTGQNTEAFF.

Ten or more counts support this clonotype. The genes are TRBV6-1 and TRBJ2-6; D perhaps matches TRBD1 (6 bases). This CDR3 region has 15 residues. Germline V CDR1 and CDR2: MNHNS, SASEGT. Trimming took 5 bases from V and 0 from J, leaving 8 bases between them. CDR3 bases: TGTGCCAGCAGTCAGGACAGCTCTGGGGCCAACGTCCTGACTTTC. It specifies CASSQDSSGANVLTF.

In this sample, this clonotype turned up a few times. The gene calls are TRBV3-1 and TRBJ2-1, with 9 positions matching TRBD2. The CDR3 has 13 residues. V dropped 2 bases and J dropped 13; count of bases not matched to a gene: 6. The V gene's germline CDR1 is LGHDT and CDR2 YNNKEL (reference sequence). The CDR3 DNA follows: TGTGCCAGCAGCCAACTAGCGGGACCCCTTCAGTTCTTC. This translates into CASSQLAGPLQFF.

The chain couples TRBV2 to TRBJ2-1, with 7 bases that match TRBD1. V lost 7 bases to trimming and J lost 10 bases; unmatched junction nucleotides: 7. CDR3 length: 12 amino acids. Germline CDR1 SNHLY, CDR2 FYNNEI. The DNA for the CDR3 is TGTGCCAGCACCCAGGGGGTGCACGAGCAGTTCTTC. This encodes CASTQGVHEQFF.

The rearrangement joins TRBV20-1 to TRBJ2-1, with D possibly being TRBD1 (5 bases). Trimming took 0 bases from V and 7 from J, leaving 13 bases between them. Germline CDR1 reads DFQATT; CDR2 reads SNEGSKA (reference sequence). The CDR3 contains 14 residues. The CDR3 DNA is TGCAGTGCTAGAGACGCAGGGTCTTCAAATGAGCAGTTCTTC. It translates to CSARDAGSSNEQFF.

This clonotype came up a few times. The chain recombines TRBV11-2 with TRBJ1-1; tentative D call: TRBD1 (5 bases). CDR3 length: 15 residues. The V and J ends lost 5 bases and 3 bases respectively, with 16 bases between them. Germline V gene lookup returns CDR1 SGHAT and CDR2 FQNNGV. The CDR3 DNA reads TGTGCCAGCAGCCCCGGGACCGCCGGTCACACTGAAGCTTTCTTT. Amino acids: CASSPGTAGHTEAFF.

The J gene is TRBJ2-5, the V gene TRBV4-2, with 7 bases matching TRBD1. The V segment lost 5 bases and the J segment 3 bases; nucleotides outside the gene matches: 6. CDR1 is LGHNA, CDR2 YNFKEQ, per germline. This CDR3 has 14 amino acids. The CDR3: CASSDRVGEETQYF. DNA of the CDR3: TGTGCCAGCAGCGACAGGGTGGGGGAAGAGACCCAGTACTTC.

The chain uses TRBV7-2 and TRBJ2-7, with no clear D. Trimming took off 3 bases at V and 2 bases at J, with 11 bases between the two ends. There are 14 residues in the CDR3. Looked up from germline, CDR1 is SGHTA and CDR2 is FQGNSA. CDR3 DNA: TGTGCCAGCAGCTTCGGCTATCTCGCCTACGAGCAGTACTTC. Its protein is CASSFGYLAYEQYF.

The V call is TRBV30, the J call TRBJ2-1; 10 bases fit TRBD2. J gave up 10 bases and V 2 bases, and 5 bases lay outside the gene matches. Per the germline V gene, CDR1 is GTSNPN and CDR2 is SVGIG (reference sequence). This CDR3 contains 13 residues. In nucleotides, the CDR3 is TGTGCCTGGAGTCCGGGACTAGCGCGGGAGCAGTTCTTC. This encodes CAWSPGLAREQFF.

This clonotype was observed a few times. The CDR3 protein is CASSLRTSGGGYNEQFF. CDR3 nucleotide sequence: TGCGCCAGCAGCCTCCGGACTAGCGGGGGGGGTTACAATGAGCAGTTCTTC. The V call is TRBV5-1, the J call TRBJ2-1; 15 bases are a match to TRBD2. The CDR3 has 17 amino acids. The germline V gene has CDR1 SGHRS and CDR2 YFSETQ. Trimming cost V 4 bases and J 4 bases; bases outside gene matches: 6. The variable domain in full, with the rest retrieved from reference TRBV5-1 and TRBJ2-1, is KAGVTQTPRYLIKTRGQQVTLSCSPISGHRSVSWYQQTPGQGLQFLFEYFSETQRNKGNFPGRFSGRQFSNSRSEMNVSTLELGDSALYLCASSLRTSGGGYNEQFFGPGTRLTVL.

Only a few counts were recorded for this clonotype. This sequence joins TRBV5-1 and TRBJ1-1; D is uncertain. V lost 0 bases to trimming and J lost 3 bases, with 9 bases between them. Germline V gives CDR1 SGHRS, CDR2 YFSETQ. The CDR3 consists of 14 residues. The CDR3 loop is CASSLEGGDTEAFF. The CDR3 nucleotides read TGCGCCAGCAGCTTGGAGGGTGGGGACACTGAAGCTTTCTTT. Drawing the rest from reference TRBV5-1 and TRBJ1-1, the complete variable domain is KAGVTQTPRYLIKTRGQQVTLSCSPISGHRSVSWYQQTPGQGLQFLFEYFSETQRNKGNFPGRFSGRQFSNSRSEMNVSTLELGDSALYLCASSLEGGDTEAFFGQGTRLTVV.

J is TRBJ1-6 and V is TRBV25-1, with D uncertain. Trimming took 6 bases from V and 9 from J, leaving 21 bases between them. Per germline, CDR1 MGHDK and CDR2 SYGVNS. There are 16 residues in the CDR3. The CDR3 region is CASSPPGDGRSSPLHF. CDR3 sequence (DNA): TGTGCCAGCAGCCCGCCTGGTGATGGACGGAGTTCACCCCTCCACTTT.